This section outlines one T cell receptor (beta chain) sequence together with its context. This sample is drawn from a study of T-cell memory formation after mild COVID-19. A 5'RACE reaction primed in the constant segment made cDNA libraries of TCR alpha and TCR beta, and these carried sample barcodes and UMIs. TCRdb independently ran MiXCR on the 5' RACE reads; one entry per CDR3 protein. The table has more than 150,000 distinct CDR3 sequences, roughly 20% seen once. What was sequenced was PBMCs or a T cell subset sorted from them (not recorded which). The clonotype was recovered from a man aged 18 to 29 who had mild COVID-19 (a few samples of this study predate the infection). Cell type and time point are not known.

The CDR3 sequence is CASSAGGGPANYGYTF. CDR3 in DNA: TGTGCCAGCAGCGCCGGCGGGGGGCCTGCTAACTATGGCTACACCTTC. The chain links TRBV9 to TRBJ1-2; D possibly corresponds to TRBD1 (6 bases). Between the trimmed V and J ends, which lost 3 bases and 0 bases, there was a span of 15 bases. The CDR3 spans 16 residues. CDR1 and CDR2 from the germline V gene are SGDLS and YYNGEE.